The rows below give T cell receptor beta chains drawn from one sample of a study of vaccination and CD4 T cells after COVID-19. TCRdb reprocessed the PCR reads via MiXCR and lists one record per CDR3 protein. The sample lists approximately 13,000 distinct CDR3 sequences; less than 35% were seen once. For these TCRs, the target antigens are not known. The source was CD4+ T cells from blood, cultured in vitro, collected before SARS-CoV-2 vaccination. These receptors came from a human donor who received a COVID-19 vaccine. Each CDR3 is given with its conserved first and last residue. The D gene is left open where the match is weak. Size tells how often a clone was seen (once, few, many) or the class of an expanded clone, and some rows leave it out.

j_gene | abundance | v_gene | d_gene | CDR3aa | CDR3nt
TRBJ1-1 | - | TRBV30 | TRBD1 | CASHRGKTEAFF | TGTGCCTCGCACAGGGGGAAGACTGAAGCTTTCTTT
TRBJ2-3 | - | TRBV5-4 | TRBD2 | CASSRTSGGTSTDTQYF | TGTGCCAGCAGTCGGACTAGCGGGGGGACTAGCACAGATACGCAGTATTTT
TRBJ2-5 | - | TRBV10-1 | - | CASSESSTRGTQYF | TGCGCCAGCAGTGAGTCGAGTACTAGAGGGACCCAGTACTTC
TRBJ1-2 | - | TRBV6-1 | TRBD1 | CASSLDRTNYGYTF | TGTGCCAGCAGTCTGGACAGGACTAACTATGGCTACACCTTC
TRBJ2-7 | - | TRBV20-1 | - | CSARGTGTTYEQYF | TGCAGTGCTAGAGGGACCGGGACAACCTACGAGCAGTACTTC
TRBJ1-2 | - | TRBV30 | - | CAWSVAPHYGYTF | TGTGCCTGGAGTGTAGCCCCCCACTATGGCTACACCTTC
TRBJ1-2 | few | TRBV12-3/TRBV12-4 | TRBD1 | CASSTTGGAGGYTF | TGTGCCAGCAGTACGACAGGGGGCGCCGGTGGCTACACCTTC
TRBJ1-6 | - | TRBV12-3/TRBV12-4 | TRBD1 | CASSSGQGRNSPLHF | TGTGCCAGCAGTTCCGGACAGGGGCGAAATTCACCCCTCCACTTT
TRBJ1-2 | few | TRBV7-9 | TRBD1 | CASSPQGVGGYTF | TGTGCCAGCAGTCCGCAGGGGGTGGGAGGCTACACCTTC
TRBJ1-2 | few | TRBV6-1 | - | CASSENVGINGYTF | TGTGCCAGCAGTGAAAATGTGGGAATCAATGGCTACACCTTC
TRBJ1-2 | - | TRBV7-2 | TRBD1 | CASSLADSGGGYTF | TGTGCCAGCAGCTTAGCGGACTCAGGGGGAGGCTACACCTTC
TRBJ1-3 | few | TRBV19 | - | CASSIVGNTIYF | TGTGCCAGTAGTATCGTCGGAAACACCATATATTTT
TRBJ2-1 | once | TRBV19 | TRBD2 | CASKTSGRSSYNEQFF | TGTGCCAGTAAGACTAGCGGGCGAAGCTCCTACAATGAGCAGTTCTTC
TRBJ2-5 | - | TRBV7-2 | - | CASSWVRDGSETQYF | TGTGCCAGCAGCTGGGTCCGGGACGGATCGGAGACCCAGTACTTC
TRBJ1-2 | - | TRBV9 | - | CASSSTGTPGYGYTF | TGTGCCAGCAGCTCGACCGGGACTCCCGGCTATGGCTACACCTTC
TRBJ2-7 | few | TRBV5-4 | - | CASSLSSRPYYEQYF | TGTGCCAGCAGCTTATCGAGCAGACCCTACTACGAGCAGTACTTC
TRBJ2-2 | - | TRBV2 | TRBD2 | CASIPGLAGGRSGELFF | TGTGCCAGCATACCGGGACTAGCGGGGGGGCGGAGCGGGGAGCTGTTTTTT
TRBJ2-3 | few | TRBV6-4 | - | CASSEGAGTDTQYF | TGTGCCAGCAGTGAAGGGGCAGGCACAGATACGCAGTATTTT
TRBJ2-7 | - | TRBV2 | - | CASRVSYEQYF | TGTGCCAGCAGGGTCTCATACGAGCAGTACTTC
TRBJ1-2 | few | TRBV2 | - | CASSVMKGGYGYTF | TGTGCCAGCAGTGTTATGAAGGGTGGCTATGGCTACACCTTC
TRBJ2-5 | - | TRBV7-9 | TRBD2 | CASSSSGGQTQYF | TGTGCCAGCAGCTCGAGCGGGGGACAGACCCAGTACTTC
TRBJ2-5 | few | TRBV19 | TRBD2 | CASSRASGAQETQYF | TGTGCCAGTAGTAGGGCTAGCGGGGCCCAAGAGACCCAGTACTTC
TRBJ2-1 | - | TRBV5-1 | TRBD1 | CASSGQGNNEQFF | TGCGCCAGCAGCGGACAGGGTAACAATGAGCAGTTCTTC
TRBJ2-7 | - | TRBV20-1 | - | CSARDPRGEIYEQYF | TGCAGTGCTAGAGACCCCAGAGGGGAGATCTACGAGCAGTACTTC
TRBJ1-2 | few | TRBV12-3/TRBV12-4 | - | CASSNRLLGGEYGYTF | TGTGCCAGCAGTAATCGCCTGCTGGGAGGGGAATATGGCTACACCTTC
TRBJ1-6 | few | TRBV20-1 | TRBD1 | CSARRPDRASYNSPLHF | TGCAGTGCTAGAAGGCCGGACAGGGCATCCTATAATTCACCCCTCCACTTT
TRBJ2-5 | - | TRBV12-3/TRBV12-4 | TRBD1 | CASSPAGEDRGRETQYF | TGTGCCAGCAGCCCCGCGGGGGAGGACAGGGGGCGAGAGACCCAGTACTTC
TRBJ1-2 | - | TRBV12-3/TRBV12-4 | - | CASSSTGLNYGYTF | TGTGCCAGCAGTTCGACAGGACTTAACTATGGCTACACCTTC
TRBJ2-3 | medium-sized | TRBV24-1 | - | CATSDPGGGLSTDTQYF | TGTGCCACCAGTGACCCGGGTGGAGGGCTTAGCACAGATACGCAGTATTTT
TRBJ2-7 | - | TRBV4-1 | TRBD2 | CASSLVRTSGGPKSFSEQYF | TGCGCCAGCAGCCTCGTAAGGACTAGCGGGGGGCCAAAGTCCTTTAGTGAGCAGTACTTC
TRBJ2-7 | - | TRBV20-1 | - | CSAQKDSSYEQYF | TGCAGTGCCCAAAAAGACAGCTCCTACGAGCAGTACTTC
TRBJ1-4 | - | TRBV9 | TRBD1 | CASSVNRGIAEKLFF | TGTGCCAGCAGCGTAAACAGGGGGATCGCTGAAAAACTGTTTTTT
TRBJ2-7 | - | TRBV6-5 | - | CASSFPTPGLFSYEQYF | TGTGCCAGCAGTTTTCCAACTCCGGGACTTTTCTCCTACGAGCAGTACTTC
TRBJ2-7 | - | TRBV19 | TRBD2 | CASRGLGRDEQYF | TGTGCCAGTAGGGGACTAGGTCGGGACGAGCAGTACTTC
TRBJ1-2 | few | TRBV19 | - | CASSINQGTTGRRYGYTF | TGTGCCAGTAGTATAAACCAGGGGACTACGGGGCGCCGCTATGGCTACACCTTC
TRBJ1-5 | - | TRBV5-6 | TRBD1 | CASSTSTGRGNQPQHF | TGTGCCAGCAGCACATCGACAGGGAGGGGCAATCAGCCCCAGCATTTT
TRBJ2-2 | - | TRBV5-4 | - | CASSFPLGNTGELFF | TGTGCCAGCAGCTTCCCCCTAGGGAACACCGGGGAGCTGTTTTTT
TRBJ2-7 | - | TRBV3-1 | TRBD2 | CASSHAAGTNYEQYF | TGTGCCAGCAGCCATGCCGCCGGGACTAACTACGAGCAGTACTTC
TRBJ1-2 | - | TRBV6-1 | TRBD1 | CASSARQGGDYGYTF | TGTGCCAGCAGTGCCCGACAGGGAGGGGACTATGGCTACACCTTC
TRBJ2-2 | few | TRBV10-3 | - | CAISGTTGNTGELFF | TGTGCCATCAGTGGAACGACAGGAAACACCGGGGAGCTGTTTTTT
TRBJ2-5 | - | TRBV2 | - | CASSELLVPAGTQYF | TGTGCCAGCAGTGAACTACTAGTTCCCGCGGGGACCCAGTACTTC
TRBJ2-2 | few | TRBV19 | - | CASSIRDTNTGELFF | TGTGCCAGTAGTATTAGGGACACTAACACCGGGGAGCTGTTTTTT
TRBJ1-3 | few | TRBV30 | - | CAWSADYLYSGNTIYF | TGTGCCTGGAGTGCGGATTACCTATACTCTGGAAACACCATATATTTT
TRBJ1-1 | few | TRBV7-7 | - | CASSPNRDTEAFF | TGTGCCAGCAGCCCCAACAGGGACACTGAAGCTTTCTTT
TRBJ2-7 | - | TRBV12-3/TRBV12-4 | - | CASSLGRTQYF | TGTGCCAGCAGTTTGGGGAGGACGCAGTACTTC
TRBJ2-7 | - | TRBV29-1 | - | CSVGETAYEQYF | TGCAGCGTTGGTGAGACAGCCTACGAGCAGTACTTC